The clone carrying this TCR beta chain was seen many times. Per the germline V gene, CDR1 is MDHEN and CDR2 is SYDVKM. The CDR3 length is 15 residues. V trimming: 6 bases; J trimming: 7 bases; junction bases outside the gene matches: 12. The data belong to a study of T cells in Graves' hyperthyroidism and ophthalmopathy. What was amplified from RNA transcripts were TCR beta CDR3 regions. HTBI primers were used for first-round RT-PCR of the TCR CDR3. TCRdb re-analysed the multiplex PCR reads in MiXCR, keeping a single row per CDR3 protein. This table has hundreds of thousands of distinct CDR3 sequences, roughly 13% appearing once.

This sequence originates from a woman between 18 and 29 years old with Graves' hyperthyroidism. The chain has TRBV28 and TRBJ2-3; TRBD2 agrees at 8 bases. Sequencing was done on a sample of blood. The CDR3 DNA reads as TGTGCCAGCAGAACGGGACTAGAGGGGGGGAATACGCAGTATTTT. Translated, it gives CASRTGLEGGNTQYF.